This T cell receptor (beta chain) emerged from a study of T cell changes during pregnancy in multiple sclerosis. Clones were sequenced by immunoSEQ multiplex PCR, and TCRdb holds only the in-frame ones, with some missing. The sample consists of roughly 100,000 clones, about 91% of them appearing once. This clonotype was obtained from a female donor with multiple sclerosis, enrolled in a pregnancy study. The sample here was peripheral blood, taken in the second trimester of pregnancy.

The CDR3, as DNA: TGTGCCAGCAGTTCCGGGAGCAACTATGGCTACACCTTC. Its protein product is CASSSGSNYGYTF. This chain connects TRBV27 to TRBJ1-2, with no clear D. The CDR3 runs to 13 residues. Trimming shortened V by 4 bases and J by 2 bases, and 8 bases separated the two germline ends. CDR1 is MNHEY, CDR2 SMNVEV, per germline (reference sequence).